This record looks at one T cell receptor (beta chain) sequence and its context. Per the original methods: Scientists estimated how many nucleated cells there were by amplifying reference gene primers. The repertoire was sequenced with immunoSEQ multiplex PCR; TCRdb's copy has only in-frame clones and lacks some. V and J calls and clone size are those listed in that table; D and trimming were worked out from the DNA. The repertoire holds about 68,000 clones, with 65% to 90% as singletons. These data are taken from a study of blood T cell repertoires in COVID-19. V was shortened by 2 bases and J by 3 bases, with 5 bases between the two germline ends. Per the germline V gene, CDR1 is MNHEY and CDR2 is SVGAGI. CDR3 length equals 13 residues.

The TCR originated in a woman aged 55-70 years with acute or convalescent COVID-19. The rearrangement joins TRBV6-5 to TRBJ1-5; D unclear. Sequenced sample: peripheral blood. The CDR3 protein is CASSYADNQPQHF. The CDR3 nucleotides read TGTGCCAGCAGTTACGCAGACAATCAGCCCCAGCATTTT.